Presented here are 13 T cell receptor beta chains from one specimen sequenced in a study of blood T cell repertoires in COVID-19. TCRdb's copy holds only in-frame clones and misses some; the assay was immunoSEQ multiplex PCR. Among roughly 190,000 clones, approximately 91% were seen once, and the ten largest hold 1.1%. The sample was peripheral blood. All receptors come from a man aged 25 to 45 with acute or convalescent COVID-19.

The chain recombines TRBV12-3 or TRBV12-4 with TRBJ1-1, with D possibly being TRBD1 (5 bases). The CDR3 is made up of 11 amino acids. The V end was cut by 6 bases, the J end by 8 bases, with 10 bases between. The CDR3: CASSLRDEAFF. Written as DNA, the CDR3 is TGTGCCAGCAGCCTGCGGGACGAAGCTTTCTTT.

The chain carries TRBV5-4 and TRBJ2-2; TRBD2 agrees at 7 bases. CDR1 SGHNT and CDR2 YYREEE come from the germline V gene (reference sequence). V lost 4 bases, J lost 6 bases, and 15 bases stayed unmatched. The CDR3 is 17 amino acids. DNA of the CDR3: TGTGCCAGCAGCCCCACTAATCTTGCGGGAGTGGCCGGGGAGCTGTTTTTT. It is translated as CASSPTNLAGVAGELFF.

The chain employs TRBV29-1 and TRBJ2-2, with D unclear. The CDR3 is 13 residues long. Germline values: CDR1 SQVTM, CDR2 ANQGSEA. Trimming pared 4 bases from V and 5 bases from J, leaving 11 bases between. Here the CDR3 DNA reads TGCAGCGTTGCGTACAGAAGTACCGGGGAGCTGTTTTTT. This encodes CSVAYRSTGELFF.

This clone was counted a few times. The chain couples TRBV19 to TRBJ1-6; TRBD1 aligns across 7 bases. The junction had 3 bases not matched to a gene; V was cut back by 0 bases and J by 7 bases. This CDR3 is built from 15 residues. Germline CDR1 reads LNHDA; CDR2 reads SQIVND (reference sequence). CDR3 nucleotides: TGTGCCAGTAGTATAGACGACAGGGACAATTCACCCCTCCACTTT. Protein sequence: CASSIDDRDNSPLHF. The full variable domain, completed using reference TRBV19 and TRBJ1-6, is DGGITQSPKYLFRKEGQNVTLSCEQNLNHDAMYWYRQDPGQGLRLIYYSQIVNDFQKGDIAEGYSVSREKKESFPLTVTSAQKNPTAFYLCASSIDDRDNSPLHFGNGTRLTVT.

The chain employs TRBV7-8 and TRBJ1-6, with 7 bases fitting TRBD1. CDR1 SGHVS and CDR2 FQNEAQ come from the germline V gene. CDR3 length: 15 amino acids. With 5 bases clipped from V and 7 bases from J, the junction kept 8 bases outside the gene matches. The CDR3 DNA reads TGTGCCAGCAGCGGGAGGACAGGACGAAATTCACCCCTCCACTTT. Residues: CASSGRTGRNSPLHF. The full variable domain, rest sourced from reference TRBV7-8 and TRBJ1-6, is GAGVSQSPRYKVAKRGQDVALRCDPISGHVSLFWYQQALGQGPEFLTYFQNEAQLDKSGLPSDRFFAERPEGSVSTLKIQRTQQEDSAVYLCASSGRTGRNSPLHFGNGTRLTVT.

The chain has TRBV27 and TRBJ1-1; D ambiguous. Deletions cut 5 bases from V and 7 bases from J, with 11 bases between. CDR1 is MNHEY, CDR2 SMNVEV, per germline (reference sequence). The CDR3 runs to 12 residues. CDR3 nucleotides: TGTGCCAGCAGTCCAACACCCCTTGAAGCTTTCTTT. Protein product: CASSPTPLEAFF.

The CDR3 region is CASSEGAAGSGISYEQYF. CDR3 in DNA: TGTGCCAGCAGTGAAGGAGCGGCCGGATCGGGGATCTCCTACGAGCAGTACTTC. The rearrangement links TRBV6-1 to TRBJ2-7; tentatively, D is TRBD2 (5 bases). CDR3 size: 18 residues. Germline CDR1 reads MNHNS; CDR2 reads SASEGT. The V and J ends lost 1 base and 0 bases respectively, with 19 bases between them.

DNA for the CDR3: TGTGCCTGGAGTGTACTAGGGTTGAATCAGCCCCAGCATTTT. Its translation is CAWSVLGLNQPQHF. V usage is TRBV30 and J usage is TRBJ1-5; no reliable D call. Trimming pared 0 bases from V and 4 bases from J, leaving 10 bases between. The CDR3 has 14 amino acids. Per the germline V gene, CDR1 is GTSNPN and CDR2 is SVGIG (reference sequence).

V is TRBV3-1 (or the pseudogene TRBV3-2) and J is TRBJ1-2; 7 nucleotides line up with TRBD1. The CDR3 totals 14 residues. The V gene's germline CDR1 is LGHDT and CDR2 YNNKEL (reference sequence). V trimming: 1 base; J trimming: 6 bases; junction bases outside the gene matches: 5. The CDR3 sequence: CASSQADRANGYTF. The CDR3 DNA is TGTGCCAGCAGCCAAGCCGACAGGGCTAATGGCTACACCTTC.

The chain combines TRBV4-2 with TRBJ2-1; a weak D match, TRBD2 (5 bases). The CDR3 covers 17 residues. The germline V and J ends were trimmed by 0 bases and 6 bases, with 18 bases remaining between them. Looked up from germline, CDR1 is LGHNA and CDR2 is YNFKEQ. The CDR3 loop reads CASSQERGGIQGNEQFF. The CDR3 nucleotides are TGTGCCAGCAGCCAAGAACGAGGAGGAATCCAAGGCAATGAGCAGTTCTTC.

V is TRBV6-1 and J is TRBJ2-3, with TRBD2 matching over 16 bases. CDR1 and CDR2 from the germline V gene are MNHNS and SASEGT. Trimming took 3 bases from V and 6 from J; bases not matched to a gene: 6. The CDR3 is 17 residues long. The CDR3 sequence: CASSDPGLAGGKDTQYF. The DNA for the CDR3 is TGTGCCAGCAGTGACCCGGGACTAGCGGGGGGGAAGGATACGCAGTATTTT.

V usage is TRBV4-2 and J usage is TRBJ2-7, with 8 bases identical to TRBD2. Trimming removed 2 bases from V and 2 bases from J; junction bases left unmatched: 5. This CDR3 region has 15 residues. Germline CDR1 LGHNA, CDR2 YNFKEQ. CDR3 nucleotide sequence: TGTGCCAGCAGCCAATCGGGACTAGAACCCTACGAGCAGTACTTC. Encoded protein: CASSQSGLEPYEQYF.

J is TRBJ2-3 and V is TRBV15; the D is unclear. This CDR3 has 12 residues. Trimming took off 8 bases at V and 1 base at J, with 7 bases between the two ends. The germline V gene encodes CDR1 LNHNV and CDR2 YYDKDF (reference sequence). This chain's CDR3 is CATARGTDTQYF. The CDR3 region has the DNA TGTGCCACCGCTCGGGGCACAGATACGCAGTATTTT.